This TCR beta chain was sequenced during a study of CD8 T cells in Susac syndrome. Trimming removed 3 bases from V and 2 bases from J; junction bases left unmatched: 6. In germline, CDR1 is LGHNT, CDR2 FRNRAP. The CDR3 loop spans 16 amino acids. It was with random hexamers that about 0.45 to 1 ug RNA was reverse transcribed. Amplification of TCR beta CDR3 spanned 54 Vbeta and 13 Jbeta via immunoSEQ multiplex PCR. In TCRdb, the immunoSEQ multiplex PCR reads were re-called with MiXCR into one record per CDR3 protein. The sample includes approximately 200,000 distinct CDR3 sequences, roughly 90% of them seen just once. TCR beta sequencing covered blood CD8+ and CD4+ T cells.

The chain carries TRBV12-5 and TRBJ1-1, with 10 bases that match TRBD1. The TCR sequence derives from a human donor with multiple sclerosis. Sequencing was done on a sample of CD8+ T cells from PBMCs. The CDR3 nucleotides read TGTGCTAGTGGTTTCCCAGGACAGGGGGGTAACACTGAAGCTTTCTTT. Its translation is CASGFPGQGGNTEAFF.